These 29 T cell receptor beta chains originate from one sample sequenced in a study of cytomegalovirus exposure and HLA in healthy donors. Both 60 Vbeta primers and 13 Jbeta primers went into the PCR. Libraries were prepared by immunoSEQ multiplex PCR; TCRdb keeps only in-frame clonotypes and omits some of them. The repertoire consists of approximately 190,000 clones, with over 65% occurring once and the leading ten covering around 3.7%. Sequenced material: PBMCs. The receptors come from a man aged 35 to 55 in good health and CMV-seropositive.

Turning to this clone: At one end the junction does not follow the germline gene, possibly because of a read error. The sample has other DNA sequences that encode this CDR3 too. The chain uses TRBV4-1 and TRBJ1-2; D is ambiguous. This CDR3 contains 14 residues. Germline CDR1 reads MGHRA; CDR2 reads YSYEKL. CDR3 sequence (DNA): TGCGTCAGCAGCCAAGATGAAGGGAGGGCTGGCTACACCTTC. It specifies CVSSQDEGRAGYTF.

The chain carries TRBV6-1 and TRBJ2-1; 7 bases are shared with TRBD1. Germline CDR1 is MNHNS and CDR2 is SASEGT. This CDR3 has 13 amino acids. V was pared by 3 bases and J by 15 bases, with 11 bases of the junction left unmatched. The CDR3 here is CASSERTGTLTFF. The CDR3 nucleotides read TGTGCCAGCAGTGAGAGGACAGGAACTTTGACGTTCTTC.

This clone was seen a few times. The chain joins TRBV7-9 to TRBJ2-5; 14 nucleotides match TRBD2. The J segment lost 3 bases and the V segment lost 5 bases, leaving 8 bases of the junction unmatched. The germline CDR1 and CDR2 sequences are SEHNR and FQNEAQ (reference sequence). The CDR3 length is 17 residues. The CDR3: CASSTRTSGRLKETQYF. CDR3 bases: TGTGCCAGCAGCACCCGGACTAGCGGGAGGTTAAAAGAGACCCAGTACTTC.

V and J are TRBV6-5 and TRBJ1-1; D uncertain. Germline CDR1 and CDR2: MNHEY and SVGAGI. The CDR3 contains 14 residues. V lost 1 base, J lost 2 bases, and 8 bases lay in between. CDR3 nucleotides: TGTGCCAGCAGTTACTATGGGAGAAACACTGAAGCTTTCTTT. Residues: CASSYYGRNTEAFF.

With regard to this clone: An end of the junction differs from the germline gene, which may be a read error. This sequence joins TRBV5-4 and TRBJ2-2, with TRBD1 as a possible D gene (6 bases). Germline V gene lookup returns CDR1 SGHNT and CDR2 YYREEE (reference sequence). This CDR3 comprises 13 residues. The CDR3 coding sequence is TGCGCCAGCAGGGGAGAGGACACCGGGGAGCTGTTTTTT. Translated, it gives CASRGEDTGELFF.

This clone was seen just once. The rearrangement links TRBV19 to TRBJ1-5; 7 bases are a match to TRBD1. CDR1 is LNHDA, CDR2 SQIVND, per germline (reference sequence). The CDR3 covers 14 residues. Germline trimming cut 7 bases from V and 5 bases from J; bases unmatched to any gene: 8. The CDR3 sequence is CASTPGTDYQPQHF. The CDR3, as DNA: TGTGCCAGTACTCCCGGGACAGACTATCAGCCCCAGCATTTT.

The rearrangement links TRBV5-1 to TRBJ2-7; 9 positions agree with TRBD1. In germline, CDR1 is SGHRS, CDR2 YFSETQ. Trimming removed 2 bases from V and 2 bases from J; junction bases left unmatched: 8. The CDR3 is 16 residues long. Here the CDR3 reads CASSLTRTGAPYEQYF. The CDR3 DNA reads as TGCGCCAGCAGCTTAACTAGGACAGGGGCTCCCTACGAGCAGTACTTC.

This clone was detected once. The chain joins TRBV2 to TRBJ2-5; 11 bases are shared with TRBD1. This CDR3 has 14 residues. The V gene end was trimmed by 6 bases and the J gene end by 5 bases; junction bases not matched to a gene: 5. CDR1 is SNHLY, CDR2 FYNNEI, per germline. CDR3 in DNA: TGTGCCAGCAGCCTGGACAGGGGGCTTGAGACCCAGTACTTC. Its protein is CASSLDRGLETQYF.

CDR3 loop: CASSFPGGEDYGYTF. The CDR3, as DNA: TGTGCCAGCAGCTTCCCAGGGGGCGAGGACTATGGCTACACCTTC. The chain joins TRBV5-6 to TRBJ1-2; the match to TRBD1 covers 8 bases. Germline CDR1 and CDR2: SGHDT and YYEEEE. V shed 2 bases and J 3 bases; nucleotides not matched to a gene: 6. The CDR3 is made up of 15 amino acids.

This CDR3 is CASRELVGRTQYF. Here the CDR3 DNA reads TGTGCCAGCAGAGAACTAGTGGGGAGGACCCAGTACTTC. The chain uses TRBV6-1 and TRBJ2-5; tentatively, D is TRBD2 (5 bases). The CDR3 contains 13 residues. The ends were cut back, 6 bases at V and 7 bases at J, with 15 bases in the middle. Per the germline V gene, CDR1 is MNHNS and CDR2 is SASEGT.

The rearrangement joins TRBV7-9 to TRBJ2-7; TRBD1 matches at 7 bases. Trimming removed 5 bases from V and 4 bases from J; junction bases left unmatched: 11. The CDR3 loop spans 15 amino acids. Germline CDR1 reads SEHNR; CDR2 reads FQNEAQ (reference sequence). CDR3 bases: TGTGCCAGCAGCCCGAAGGGGGACAGCAGTTACGAGCAGTACTTC. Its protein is CASSPKGDSSYEQYF.

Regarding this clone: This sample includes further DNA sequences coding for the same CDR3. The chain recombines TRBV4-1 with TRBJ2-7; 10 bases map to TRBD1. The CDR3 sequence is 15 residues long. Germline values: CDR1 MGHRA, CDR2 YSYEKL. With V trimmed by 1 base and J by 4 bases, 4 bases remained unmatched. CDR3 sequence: CASSQGTGGGYEQYF. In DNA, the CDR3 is TGCGCCAGCAGCCAAGGGACAGGGGGTGGATACGAGCAGTACTTC.

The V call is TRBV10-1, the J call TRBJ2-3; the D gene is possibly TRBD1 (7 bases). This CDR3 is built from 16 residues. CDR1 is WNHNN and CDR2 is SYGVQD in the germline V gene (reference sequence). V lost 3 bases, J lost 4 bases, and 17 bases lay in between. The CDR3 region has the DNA TGCGCCAGCAGTGAAATTCAGGGGGGAGATCCAGATACGCAGTATTTT. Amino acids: CASSEIQGGDPDTQYF.

CDR3 nucleotides: TGTGCCAGCAGCAGGGGACTAGCGGGCCGCACAGATACGCAGTATTTT. Protein product: CASSRGLAGRTDTQYF. The gene calls are TRBV5-4 and TRBJ2-3; 12 bases map to TRBD2. J gave up 1 base and V 4 bases, and 4 bases lay outside the gene matches. Germline CDR1 reads SGHNT; CDR2 reads YYREEE (reference sequence). This CDR3 comprises 16 residues.

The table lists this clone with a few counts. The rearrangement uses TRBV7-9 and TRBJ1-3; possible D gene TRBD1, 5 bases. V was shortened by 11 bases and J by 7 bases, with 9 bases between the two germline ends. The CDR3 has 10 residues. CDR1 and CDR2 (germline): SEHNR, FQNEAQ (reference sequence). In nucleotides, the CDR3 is TGTGCCCTGGGGGGGAACACCATATATTTT. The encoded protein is CALGGNTIYF.

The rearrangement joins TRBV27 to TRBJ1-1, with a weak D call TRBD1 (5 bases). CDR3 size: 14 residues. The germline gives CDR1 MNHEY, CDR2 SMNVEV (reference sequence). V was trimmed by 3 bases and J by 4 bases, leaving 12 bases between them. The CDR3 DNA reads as TGTGCCAGCAGTTTGCAGGGAAGAGGCACTGAAGCTTTCTTT. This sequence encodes CASSLQGRGTEAFF.

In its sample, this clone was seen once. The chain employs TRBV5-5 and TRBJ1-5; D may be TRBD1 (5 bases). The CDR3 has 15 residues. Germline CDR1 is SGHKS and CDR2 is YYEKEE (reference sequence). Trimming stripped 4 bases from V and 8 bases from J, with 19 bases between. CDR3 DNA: TGTGCCAGCAGCCCCCGGGGGAAGGACTCCGAGCCCCAGCATTTT. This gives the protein CASSPRGKDSEPQHF.

CDR3 protein: CASSLGLSPSGANVLTF. CDR3 nucleotide sequence: TGTGCCAGCAGCTTGGGACTATCCCCCTCTGGGGCCAACGTCCTGACTTTC. This chain joins TRBV5-8 and TRBJ2-6; tentative D call: TRBD2 (5 bases). The CDR3 spans 17 residues. V lost 0 bases, J lost 0 bases, and 10 bases lay in between. Germline V gene lookup returns CDR1 SGHTS and CDR2 YDEGEE.

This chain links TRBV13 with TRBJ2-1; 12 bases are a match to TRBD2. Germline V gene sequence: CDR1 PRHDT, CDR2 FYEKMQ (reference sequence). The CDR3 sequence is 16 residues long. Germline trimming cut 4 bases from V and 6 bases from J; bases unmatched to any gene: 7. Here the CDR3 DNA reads TGTGCCAGCAGCTCGGGACTAGCGGGCGGGGGCAATGAGCAGTTCTTC. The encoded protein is CASSSGLAGGGNEQFF.

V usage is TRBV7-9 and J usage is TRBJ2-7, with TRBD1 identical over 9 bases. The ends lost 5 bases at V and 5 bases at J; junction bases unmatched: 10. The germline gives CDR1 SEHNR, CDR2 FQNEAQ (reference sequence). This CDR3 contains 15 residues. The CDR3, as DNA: TGTGCCAGCAGCCCCGGGACAGGGAGGAGAGACGAGCAGTACTTC. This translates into CASSPGTGRRDEQYF.

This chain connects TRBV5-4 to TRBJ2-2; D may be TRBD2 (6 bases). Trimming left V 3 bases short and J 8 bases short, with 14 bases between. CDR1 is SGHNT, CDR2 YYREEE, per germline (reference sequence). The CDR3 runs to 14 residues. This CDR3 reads CASSSGLKRGELFF. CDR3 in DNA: TGTGCCAGCAGCTCTGGACTAAAGAGAGGGGAGCTGTTTTTT.

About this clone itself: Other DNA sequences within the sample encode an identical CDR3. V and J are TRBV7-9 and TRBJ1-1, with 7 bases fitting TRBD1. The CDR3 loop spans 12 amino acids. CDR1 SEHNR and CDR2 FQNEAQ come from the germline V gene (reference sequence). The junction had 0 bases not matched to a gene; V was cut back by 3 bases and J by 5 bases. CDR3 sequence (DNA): TGTGCCAGCAGCTTGACAGGGACTGAAGCTTTCTTT. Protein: CASSLTGTEAFF.

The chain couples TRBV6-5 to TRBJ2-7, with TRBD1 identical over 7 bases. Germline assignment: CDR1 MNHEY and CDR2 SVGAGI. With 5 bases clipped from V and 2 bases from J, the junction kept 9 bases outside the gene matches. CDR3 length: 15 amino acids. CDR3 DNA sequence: TGTGCCAGCAGTACAGGGGCCCCCTTCCCCTACGAGCAGTACTTC. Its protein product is CASSTGAPFPYEQYF.

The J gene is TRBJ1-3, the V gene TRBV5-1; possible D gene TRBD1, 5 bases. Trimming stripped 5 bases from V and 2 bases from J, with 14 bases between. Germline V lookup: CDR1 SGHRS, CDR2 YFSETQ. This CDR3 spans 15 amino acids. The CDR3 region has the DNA TGCGCCAGCAGGCTGGGGGGAAGTACTGGAAACACCATATATTTT. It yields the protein CASRLGGSTGNTIYF.

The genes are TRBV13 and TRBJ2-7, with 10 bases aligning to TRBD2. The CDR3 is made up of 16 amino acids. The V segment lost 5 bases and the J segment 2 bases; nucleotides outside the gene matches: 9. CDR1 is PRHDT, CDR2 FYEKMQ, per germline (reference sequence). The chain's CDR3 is CASSPGSGRGTYEQYF. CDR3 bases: TGTGCCAGCAGCCCCGGCAGCGGGAGGGGAACCTACGAGCAGTACTTC.

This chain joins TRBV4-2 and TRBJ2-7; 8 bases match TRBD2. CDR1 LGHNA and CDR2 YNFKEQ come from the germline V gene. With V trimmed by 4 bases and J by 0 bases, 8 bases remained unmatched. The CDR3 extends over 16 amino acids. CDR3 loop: CASSRTLTSGSYEQYF. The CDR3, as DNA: TGTGCCAGCAGCCGTACTCTAACTAGCGGCTCCTACGAGCAGTACTTC.

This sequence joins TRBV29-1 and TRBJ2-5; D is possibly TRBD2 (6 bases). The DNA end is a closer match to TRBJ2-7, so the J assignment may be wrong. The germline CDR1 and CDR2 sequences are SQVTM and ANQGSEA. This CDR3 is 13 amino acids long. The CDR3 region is CSVRGIGSYEQYF. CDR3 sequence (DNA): TGCAGCGTTCGCGGGATAGGATCCTACGAGCAGTACTTC.

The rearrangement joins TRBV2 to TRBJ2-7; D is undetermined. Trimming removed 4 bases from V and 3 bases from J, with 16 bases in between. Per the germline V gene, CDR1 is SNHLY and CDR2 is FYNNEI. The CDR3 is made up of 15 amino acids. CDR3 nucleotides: TGTGCCAGCAGTGCCCTACTACTAACTGGCTACGAGCAGTACTTC. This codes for CASSALLLTGYEQYF.

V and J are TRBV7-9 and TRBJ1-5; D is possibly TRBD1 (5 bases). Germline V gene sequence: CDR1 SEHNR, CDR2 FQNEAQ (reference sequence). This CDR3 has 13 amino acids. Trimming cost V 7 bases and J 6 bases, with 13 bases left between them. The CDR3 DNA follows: TGTGCCAGCAATCAGGGAGGGGTTCAGCCCCAGCATTTT. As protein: CASNQGGVQPQHF.